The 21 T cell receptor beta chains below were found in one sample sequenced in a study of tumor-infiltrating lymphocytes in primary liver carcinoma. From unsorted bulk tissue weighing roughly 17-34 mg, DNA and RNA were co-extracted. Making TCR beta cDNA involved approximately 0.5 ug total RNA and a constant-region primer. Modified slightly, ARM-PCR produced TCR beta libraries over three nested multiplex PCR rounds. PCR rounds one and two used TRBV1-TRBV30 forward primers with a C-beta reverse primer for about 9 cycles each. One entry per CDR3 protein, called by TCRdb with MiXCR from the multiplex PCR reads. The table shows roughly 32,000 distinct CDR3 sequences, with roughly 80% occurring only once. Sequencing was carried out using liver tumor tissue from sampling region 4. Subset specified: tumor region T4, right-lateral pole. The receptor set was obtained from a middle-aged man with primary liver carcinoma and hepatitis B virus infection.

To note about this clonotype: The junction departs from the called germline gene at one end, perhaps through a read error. CDR3 nucleotide sequence: TGTGCCAGCAACCAACTTAGCGGACTCTCCTACAATGAGCGGTTCTTC. Protein sequence: CASNQLSGLSYNERFF. V is TRBV4-2 and J is TRBJ2-1; a possible D gene is TRBD2 (6 bases). In germline, CDR1 is LGHNA, CDR2 YNFKEQ. The CDR3 runs 16 residues.

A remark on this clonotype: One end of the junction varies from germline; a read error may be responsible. CDR3 region: CASRFETGDNIQYF. The CDR3 coding sequence is TGTGCCAGCCGCTTCGAGACAGGGGATAACATTCAGTACTTC. The rearrangement uses TRBV11-2 and TRBJ2-4; 8 bases align to TRBD1. This CDR3 contains 14 residues. The V gene's germline CDR1 is SGHAT and CDR2 FQNNGV.

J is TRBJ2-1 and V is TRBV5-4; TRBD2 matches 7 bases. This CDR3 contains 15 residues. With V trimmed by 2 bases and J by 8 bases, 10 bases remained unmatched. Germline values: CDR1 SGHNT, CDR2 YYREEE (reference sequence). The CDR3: CASSLGTNWTYEQFF. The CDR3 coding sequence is TGTGCCAGCAGCTTAGGGACTAACTGGACCTATGAGCAGTTCTTC.

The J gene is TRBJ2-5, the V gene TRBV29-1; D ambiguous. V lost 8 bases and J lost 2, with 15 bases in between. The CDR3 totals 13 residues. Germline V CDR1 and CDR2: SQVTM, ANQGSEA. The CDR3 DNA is TGCAGCCCATCAGCGAAGGGTCAAGAGACCCAGTACTTC. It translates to CSPSAKGQETQYF. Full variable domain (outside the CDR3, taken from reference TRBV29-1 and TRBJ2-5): SAVISQKPSRDICQRGTSLTIQCQVDSQVTMMFWYRQQPGQSLTLIATANQGSEATYESGFVIDKFPISRPNLTFSTLTVSNMSPEDSSIYLCSPSAKGQETQYFGPGTRLLVL.

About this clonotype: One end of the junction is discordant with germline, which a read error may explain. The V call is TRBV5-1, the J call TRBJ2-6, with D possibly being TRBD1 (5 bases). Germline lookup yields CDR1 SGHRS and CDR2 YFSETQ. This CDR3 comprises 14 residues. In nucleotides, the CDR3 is TGCGCCAACAAGGGGATTGCTCGGGCCAACGTCCTGGCTTTC. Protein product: CANKGIARANVLAF.

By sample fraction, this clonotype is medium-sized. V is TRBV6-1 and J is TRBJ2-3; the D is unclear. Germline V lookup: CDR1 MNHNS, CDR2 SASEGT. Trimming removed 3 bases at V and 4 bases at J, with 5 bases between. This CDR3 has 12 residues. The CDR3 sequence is CASSDWADTQYF. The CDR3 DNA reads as TGTGCCAGCAGTGATTGGGCAGATACGCAGTATTTT.

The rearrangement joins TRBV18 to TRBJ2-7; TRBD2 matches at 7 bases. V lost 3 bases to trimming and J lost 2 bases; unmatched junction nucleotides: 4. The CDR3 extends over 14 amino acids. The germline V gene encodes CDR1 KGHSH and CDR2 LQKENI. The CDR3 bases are TGTGCCAGCTCACCCACGGCGGGAGCCTACGAGCAGTACTTC. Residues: CASSPTAGAYEQYF.

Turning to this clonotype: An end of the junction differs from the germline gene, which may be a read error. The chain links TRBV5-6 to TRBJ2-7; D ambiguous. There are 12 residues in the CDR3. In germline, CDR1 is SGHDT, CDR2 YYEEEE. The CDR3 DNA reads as TGTGCCTGCAGCTTCCAGAACTACGAGCAGTACTTC. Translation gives CACSFQNYEQYF. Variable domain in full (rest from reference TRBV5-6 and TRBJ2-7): DAGVTQSPTHLIKTRGQQVTLRCSPKSGHDTVSWYQQALGQGPQFIFQYYEEEERQRGNFPDRFSGHQFPNYSSELNVNALLLGDSALYLCACSFQNYEQYFGPGTRLTVT.

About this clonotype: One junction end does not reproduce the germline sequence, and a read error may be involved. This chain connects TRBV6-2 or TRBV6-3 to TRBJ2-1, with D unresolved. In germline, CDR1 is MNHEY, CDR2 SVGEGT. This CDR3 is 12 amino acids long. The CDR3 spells CVSSFFSSEQFF. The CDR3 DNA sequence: TGTGTCAGCAGTTTTTTTAGCAGTGAGCAGTTCTTC.

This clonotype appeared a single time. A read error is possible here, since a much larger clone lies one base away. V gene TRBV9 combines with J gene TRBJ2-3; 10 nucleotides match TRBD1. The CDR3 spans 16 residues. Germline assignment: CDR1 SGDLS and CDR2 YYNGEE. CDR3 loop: CVSSFRTGGLTDTQYF. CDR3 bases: TGTGTCAGCAGCTTCCGGACAGGGGGTCTCACAGATACGCAGTATTTT.

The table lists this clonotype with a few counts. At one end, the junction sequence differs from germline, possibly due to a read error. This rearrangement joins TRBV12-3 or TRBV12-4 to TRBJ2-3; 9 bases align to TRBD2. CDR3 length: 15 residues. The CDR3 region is CASRVAGVSTDTHYF. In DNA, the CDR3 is TGTGCCAGCAGGGTAGCGGGAGTGAGCACAGATACGCATTATTTT.

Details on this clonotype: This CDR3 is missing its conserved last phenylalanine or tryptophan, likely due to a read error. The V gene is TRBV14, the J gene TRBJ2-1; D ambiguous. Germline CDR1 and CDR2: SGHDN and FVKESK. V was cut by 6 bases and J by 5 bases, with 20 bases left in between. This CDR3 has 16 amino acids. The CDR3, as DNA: TGTGCCAGCAGTGCTGTAGTGGGATGGGTAAACAATGAGCAGTTCGTC. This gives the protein CASSAVVGWVNNEQFV.

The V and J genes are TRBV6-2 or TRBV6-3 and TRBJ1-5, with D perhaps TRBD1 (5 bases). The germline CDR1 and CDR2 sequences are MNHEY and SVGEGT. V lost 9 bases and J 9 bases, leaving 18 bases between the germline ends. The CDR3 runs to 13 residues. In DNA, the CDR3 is TGTGCCAGTGAGGACGGGGCCAGGCGGCCCCAGCATTTT. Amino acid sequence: CASEDGARRPQHF.

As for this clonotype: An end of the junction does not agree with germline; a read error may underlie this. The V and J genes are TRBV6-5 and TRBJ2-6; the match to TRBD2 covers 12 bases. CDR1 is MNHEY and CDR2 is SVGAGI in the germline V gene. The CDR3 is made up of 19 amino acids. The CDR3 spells CVSTSSGTSGYSGANVLTF. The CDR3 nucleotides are TGTGTCAGCACTTCGTCCGGGACTAGCGGGTATTCTGGGGCCAACGTCCTAACTTTC.

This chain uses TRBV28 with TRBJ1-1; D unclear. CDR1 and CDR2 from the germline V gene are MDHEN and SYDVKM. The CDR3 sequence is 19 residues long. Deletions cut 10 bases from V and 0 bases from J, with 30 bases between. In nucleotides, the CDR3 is TGTGCCACCCTCCCGGACGGCACATGGGCCGTGAACATGAACACTGAAGCTTTCTTT. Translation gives CATLPDGTWAVNMNTEAFF. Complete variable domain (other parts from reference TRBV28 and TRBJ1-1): DVKVTQSSRYLVKRTGEKVFLECVQDMDHENMFWYRQDPGLGLRLIYFSYDVKMKEKGDIPEGYSVSREKKERFSLILESASTNQTSMYLCATLPDGTWAVNMNTEAFFGQGTRLTVV.

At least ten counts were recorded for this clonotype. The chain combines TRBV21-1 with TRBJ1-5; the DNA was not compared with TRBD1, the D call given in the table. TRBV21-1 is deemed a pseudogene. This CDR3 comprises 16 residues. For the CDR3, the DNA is TGTGCCAGCAGCCTCGGCCGGACAGGGGGCGGTCAGCCCCAGCATTTT. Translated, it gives CASSLGRTGGGQPQHF.

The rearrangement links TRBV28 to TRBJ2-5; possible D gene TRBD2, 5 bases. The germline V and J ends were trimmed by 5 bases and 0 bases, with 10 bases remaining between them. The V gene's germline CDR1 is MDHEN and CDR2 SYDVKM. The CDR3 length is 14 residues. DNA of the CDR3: TGTGCCAGCAGTATACGGAGGAACCAAGAGACCCAGTACTTC. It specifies CASSIRRNQETQYF. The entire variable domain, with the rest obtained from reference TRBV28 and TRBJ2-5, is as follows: DVKVTQSSRYLVKRTGEKVFLECVQDMDHENMFWYRQDPGLGLRLIYFSYDVKMKEKGDIPEGYSVSREKKERFSLILESASTNQTSMYLCASSIRRNQETQYFGPGTRLLVL.

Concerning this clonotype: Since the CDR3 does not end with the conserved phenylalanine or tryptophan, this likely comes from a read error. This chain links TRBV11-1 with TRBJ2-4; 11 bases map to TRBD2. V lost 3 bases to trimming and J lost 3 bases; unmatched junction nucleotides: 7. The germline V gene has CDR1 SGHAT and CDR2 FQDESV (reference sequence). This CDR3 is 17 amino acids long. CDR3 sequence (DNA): TGTGCCAGCAGCTTTCTCGTGACTAGCGGGATCAAAAACATTCAGTACTCC. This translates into CASSFLVTSGIKNIQYS.

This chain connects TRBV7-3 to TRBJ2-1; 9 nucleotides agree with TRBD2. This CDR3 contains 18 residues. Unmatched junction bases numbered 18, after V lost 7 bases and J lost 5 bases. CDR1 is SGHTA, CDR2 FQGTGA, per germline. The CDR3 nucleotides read TGTGCCAGCAACAAACGATACGCGGGACTAGCTACCAACAATGAGCAGTTCTTC. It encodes CASNKRYAGLATNNEQFF.

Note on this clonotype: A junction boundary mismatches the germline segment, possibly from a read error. CDR3 bases: TGCGCCGGTGGGACGGGGCATGACAATGAGCAGCTCTTC. As protein: CAGGTGHDNEQLF. The V gene is TRBV5-1, the J gene TRBJ2-1; D is perhaps TRBD1 or TRBD2 (5 bases each). The germline gives CDR1 SGHRS, CDR2 YFSETQ. This CDR3 spans 13 amino acids.

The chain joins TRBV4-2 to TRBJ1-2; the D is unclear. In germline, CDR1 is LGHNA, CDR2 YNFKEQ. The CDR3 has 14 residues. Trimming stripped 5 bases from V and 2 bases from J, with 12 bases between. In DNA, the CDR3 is TGTGCCAGCAGCGCCATTGATGGGAACTATGGCTACACCTTC. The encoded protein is CASSAIDGNYGYTF.